This TCR beta chain was obtained from a study of cytomegalovirus exposure and HLA in healthy donors. Study-wide findings and caveats: An analysis was carried out at a later point. It showed that HLA-associated TCR beta chains were more clonally expanded than equally common non-associated chains.

Concerning this clone: The antigen is undetermined.

The PCR used 60 Vbeta and 13 Jbeta primers. Repertoires were generated with immunoSEQ multiplex PCR, while TCRdb's copy carries only in-frame clones and drops some. This listing includes roughly 220,000 clones. Germline V CDR1 and CDR2: KGHSH, LQKENI. Germline trimming cut 4 bases from V and 5 bases from J; bases unmatched to any gene: 5. The CDR3 runs to 14 residues. Sequencing was done on a sample of PBMCs. The sequence was collected from a girl aged 2-10 years in good health and CMV-seropositive. The J gene is TRBJ2-3, the V gene TRBV18; 8 bases match TRBD1. The CDR3, as DNA: TGTGCCAGCTCACTCCAAACAGGGGGAGATACGCAGTATTTT. Protein: CASSLQTGGDTQYF.